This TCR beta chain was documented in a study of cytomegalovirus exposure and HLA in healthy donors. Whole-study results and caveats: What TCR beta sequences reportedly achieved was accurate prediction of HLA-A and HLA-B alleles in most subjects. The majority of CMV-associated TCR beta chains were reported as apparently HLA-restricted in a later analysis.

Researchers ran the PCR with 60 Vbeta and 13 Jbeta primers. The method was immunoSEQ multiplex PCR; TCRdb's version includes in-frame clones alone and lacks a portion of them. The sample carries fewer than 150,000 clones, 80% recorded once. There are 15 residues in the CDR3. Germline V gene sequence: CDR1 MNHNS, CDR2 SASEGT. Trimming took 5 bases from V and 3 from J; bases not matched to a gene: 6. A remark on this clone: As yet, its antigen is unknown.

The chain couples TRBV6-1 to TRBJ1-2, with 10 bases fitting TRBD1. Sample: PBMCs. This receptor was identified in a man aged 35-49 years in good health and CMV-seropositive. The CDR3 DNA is TGTGCCAGCAGTCAGGACAGGGGGGGGGACTATGGCTACACCTTC. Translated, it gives CASSQDRGGDYGYTF.